This section outlines one TCR beta chain sequence together with its context. TCRdb's copy holds only in-frame clones and misses some; the assay was immunoSEQ multiplex PCR. The repertoire consists of about 29,000 clones, with about three quarters occurring once and the leading ten covering around half. This entry belongs to a study of cytotoxic CD8 clonotypes in ibrutinib-treated CLL. The CDR3 loop spans 16 amino acids. V gave up 9 bases and J gave up 0 bases, with 18 bases separating them. Germline V gene data show CDR1 as MGHDK and CDR2 as SYGVNS. J is TRBJ1-3 and V is TRBV25-1; tentative D call: TRBD1 (6 bases). The starting material was PBMCs, obtained after 36 months of ibrutinib treatment. The origin of this receptor is a human donor with chronic lymphocytic leukemia. Written as DNA, the CDR3 is TGTGCCAGTCTCGGGACACCTCGTGGCTCTGGAAACACCATATATTTT. Translation gives CASLGTPRGSGNTIYF. The whole variable domain, filled in from reference TRBV25-1 and TRBJ1-3, reads EADIYQTPRYLVIGTGKKITLECSQTMGHDKMYWYQQDPGMELHLIHYSYGVNSTEKGDLSSESTVSRIRTEHFPLTLESARPSHTSQYLCASLGTPRGSGNTIYFGEGSWLTVV.